This is a list of T cell receptor beta chains from one sample in a study of early T cells in non-severe SARS-CoV-2 infection. MiXCR, run by TCRdb on the 5' RACE reads, gives a single entry per CDR3 protein. The sample records tens of thousands of distinct CDR3 sequences, less than 6.5% being singletons. This sample comprised whole blood, obtained at baseline. These receptor sequences come from an adult who was a healthcare worker with PCR-confirmed SARS-CoV-2 infection or an uninfected control (not recorded which). Each CDR3 is given with its conserved first and last residue. D genes are given only for firm matches. For some rows the clone size is stated as once, few or many, or as a class when expanded; others skip it.

TRBD1 | NA | TRBJ2-1 | TRBV24-1 | TGTGCCACCAGTGATCCCGACAGGGCCATCTTTAATGAGCAGTTCTTC | CATSDPDRAIFNEQFF
NA | many | TRBJ1-5 | TRBV12-3/TRBV12-4 | TGTGCCAGCAGTTTGGTTGGTCAGCCCCAGCATTTT | CASSLVGQPQHF
TRBD1 | NA | TRBJ1-6 | TRBV5-1 | TGCGCCAGCAGCCTCACATCCGGGACAGAGACGTCACCCCTCCACTTT | CASSLTSGTETSPLHF
NA | many | TRBJ2-2 | TRBV24-1 | TGTGCCACCAGTGGTAGGAAAACGAACACCGGGGAGCTGTTTTTT | CATSGRKTNTGELFF
NA | many | TRBJ2-1 | TRBV27 | TGTGCCAGCAGCAGACGGGGGCCTAGGGCCAACTTAGATGAGCAGTTCTTC | CASSRRGPRANLDEQFF
TRBD2 | many | TRBJ2-1 | TRBV12-3/TRBV12-4 | TGTGCCAGCAGTGCGGGACTAGCGGAATTCAATGAGCAGTTCTTC | CASSAGLAEFNEQFF
TRBD1 | NA | TRBJ1-5 | TRBV6-1 | TGTGCCAGCACCTTGACAGGGACCCATCAGCCCCAGCATTTT | CASTLTGTHQPQHF
NA | NA | TRBJ2-3 | TRBV6-5 | TGTGCCAGCAGTTATGTCAGGTGGGGGGGCACAGATACGCAGTATTTT | CASSYVRWGGTDTQYF
NA | many | TRBJ2-7 | TRBV6-5 | TGTGCCAGCAGTTACGGCCAGGGCCTGGGCGAGCAGTACTTC | CASSYGQGLGEQYF
NA | many | TRBJ2-2 | TRBV7-2 | TGTGCCAGCAGCTTAGGACTAGCCGGGGAGCTGTTTTTT | CASSLGLAGELFF
NA | NA | TRBJ2-5 | TRBV12-3/TRBV12-4 | TGTGCCAGCAGTTTCCACCGAGAGACCCAGTACTTC | CASSFHRETQYF
NA | many | TRBJ2-3 | TRBV20-1 | TGCAGTGCGGACCTACAAAGCACAGATACGCAGTATTTT | CSADLQSTDTQYF